This T cell receptor beta chain originates from a study of regulatory T cells in long-lasting Graves disease. This clonotype was seen more than once but under ten times. It is likely a read error, because the conserved phenylalanine at the end of the CDR3 is missing. The DNA is left out, because the CDR3 cannot be placed on it with certainty; the CDR3 is given as TCRdb lists it. Ends included, the CDR3 has 14 residues. CDR1 and CDR2 (germline): MNHEY, SVGAGI. Time point: persistent/refractory GD, antithyroid drugs over 5 years with positive TRAb. PBMCs provided the RNA from which the TCR library was made. According to the study, TCR beta libraries were built with iRepertoire HTBI primers and CDR3-region Arm-PCR. TCRdb reprocessed the multiplex PCR reads with MiXCR, giving one entry per CDR3 protein. The sample comprises 400,000 to 500,000 distinct CDR3 sequences, roughly 21% of which are singletons, and around 7% rests with the top ten.

The chain carries TRBV6-5 and TRBJ1-4; the table calls TRBD1, which could not be checked here. The TCR originated in a female donor with Graves disease. Sequenced here: peripheral blood mononuclear cells (PBMCs), sampled when the disease was refractory, from a patient treated with antithyroid drugs. CDR3 in amino acids: CASSYSIPSHPLVY.